The 10 T cell receptor beta chains below were found in one sample sequenced in a study of blood T cells in healthy people across ages. Next came a second PCR, run for roughly 7 to 12 cycles, which used a sample-barcoded 5' primer along with a J-beta primer mix. One entry per CDR3 protein, called by TCRdb with MiXCR from the 5' RACE reads. The sample has about 1.6 million distinct CDR3 sequences, about 32% seen once. The specimen was blood. The receptor set was obtained from a woman in her thirties in good health.

The chain has TRBV7-2 and TRBJ1-2; D remains unclear. V shed 0 bases and J shed 7 bases, with 27 bases lying between them. This CDR3 has 19 amino acids. Per the germline V gene, CDR1 is SGHTA and CDR2 is FQGNSA. Here the CDR3 DNA reads TGTGCCAGCAGCTTAGCGGGCCTCTTAAAAGGCCGTCTTATAAGTGGCTACACCTTC. Its translation is CASSLAGLLKGRLISGYTF.

The V gene is TRBV12-3 or TRBV12-4, the J gene TRBJ2-7, with 8 bases fitting TRBD2. The tail of the sequence fits TRBJ2-5 better, so the J call may be wrong. The CDR3 extends over 15 amino acids. The CDR3 DNA sequence: TGTGCCAGCAGCCTCATCCGGGGGGGGGCTGGGACCCAGTACTTC. It is translated as CASSLIRGGAGTQYF.

This clonotype was seen only a few times. The chain links TRBV5-1 to TRBJ2-7; D is possibly TRBD1 (6 bases). Germline CDR1 is SGHRS and CDR2 is YFSETQ. V was trimmed by 0 bases and J by 2 bases, leaving 9 bases between them. The CDR3 has 14 amino acids. CDR3 protein: CASSLDGQTYEQYF. CDR3 DNA: TGCGCCAGCAGCTTGGACGGACAGACCTACGAGCAGTACTTC.

The chain has TRBV5-6 and TRBJ2-3, with D perhaps being TRBD1 or TRBD2 (5 bases each). This CDR3 region has 13 residues. The germline CDR1 and CDR2 sequences are SGHDT and YYEEEE. The V end lost 3 bases, the J end lost 2 bases, and 7 bases lay between the germline ends. This CDR3 reads CASSWDPTDTQYF. In nucleotides, the CDR3 is TGTGCCAGCAGCTGGGACCCCACAGATACGCAGTATTTT. Full variable domain (missing parts from reference TRBV5-6 and TRBJ2-3): DAGVTQSPTHLIKTRGQQVTLRCSPKSGHDTVSWYQQALGQGPQFIFQYYEEEERQRGNFPDRFSGHQFPNYSSELNVNALLLGDSALYLCASSWDPTDTQYFGPGTRLTVL.

This clonotype was detected only a few times. The chain recombines TRBV24-1 with TRBJ2-5; D uncertain. The V and J ends lost 1 base and 0 bases respectively, with 2 bases between them. The CDR3 is 13 residues long. Germline assignment: CDR1 KGHDR and CDR2 SFDVKD. The CDR3 is CATSDFNQETQYF. In nucleotides, the CDR3 is TGTGCCACCAGTGATTTTAACCAAGAGACCCAGTACTTC.

The chain employs TRBV11-2 and TRBJ2-3, with 10 bases aligning to TRBD2. CDR3 length: 18 amino acids. V lost 5 bases to trimming and J lost 4 bases; unmatched junction nucleotides: 15. CDR1 SGHAT and CDR2 FQNNGV come from the germline V gene. This CDR3 is CASSTQRGGNVYADTQYF. In DNA, the CDR3 is TGTGCCAGCAGCACCCAGCGGGGGGGCAATGTCTACGCAGATACGCAGTATTTT.

This clonotype turned up a few times. CDR3 coding DNA: TGTGCCACCAGCAGAGACGCTGGCCAGAGCTCCTACGAGCAGTACTTC. Protein product: CATSRDAGQSSYEQYF. This chain connects TRBV15 to TRBJ2-7; D gene unclear. V was trimmed by 0 bases and J by 0 bases, leaving 12 bases between them. This CDR3 is built from 16 residues. The germline gives CDR1 LNHNV, CDR2 YYDKDF (reference sequence).

The chain couples TRBV15 to TRBJ1-4; a weak D match, TRBD1 (6 bases). The CDR3 has 18 residues. Germline V gene sequence: CDR1 LNHNV, CDR2 YYDKDF (reference sequence). Between the trimmed V and J ends, which lost 3 bases and 7 bases, there was a span of 24 bases. Here the CDR3 reads CATSSYRDTYLLGEKLFF. CDR3 nucleotide sequence: TGTGCCACCAGCAGTTACCGGGACACCTACTTATTGGGTGAAAAACTGTTTTTT.

This clonotype has more than one count but fewer than ten. The J gene is TRBJ2-5, the V gene TRBV28; TRBD2 matches 7 bases. With the DNA end fitting TRBJ2-7 better, the J assignment may be wrong. This CDR3 spans 12 amino acids. Germline V gene data show CDR1 as MDHEN and CDR2 as SYDVKM. The DNA of the CDR3 is TGTGCCAGTTGGGGCGGGAGTACCGAGCAGTACTTC. The encoded protein is CASWGGSTEQYF.

At least ten counts were recorded for this clonotype. The CDR3 DNA sequence: TGCAGTGCTAAGAGGACAGCCGAGCAGTTCTTC. Protein: CSAKRTAEQFF. This chain links TRBV20-1 with TRBJ2-1, with a tentative D call TRBD1 (6 bases). Germline V CDR1 and CDR2: DFQATT, SNEGSKA (reference sequence). The ends were cut back, 4 bases at V and 10 bases at J, with 11 bases in the middle. The CDR3 runs 11 residues.